The entry below gives a single TCR beta chain sequence along with its context. Its antigen is unknown. Germline V lookup: CDR1 LGHNA, CDR2 YSLEER. Trimming left V 0 bases short and J 4 bases short, with 18 bases between. The CDR3 totals 18 residues. This entry comes from a study of cytomegalovirus exposure and HLA in healthy donors. Study-wide points: Most TCR beta V segments were productive about 87% or about 30% of the time in an earlier analysis.

It was with 60 Vbeta and 13 Jbeta primers that the PCR ran. The protocol was immunoSEQ multiplex PCR, while the TCRdb copy is restricted to in-frame clones and leaves out a portion. The sample lists over 100,000 clones, around 80% occurring once. J is TRBJ2-2 and V is TRBV4-3; weak D call: TRBD1 (5 bases). This receptor was obtained from a man under 40 in good health and CMV-seronegative. The specimen was PBMCs. This CDR3 is CASSQEEQGVLFTGELFF. As DNA, the CDR3 is TGCGCCAGCAGCCAAGAGGAGCAGGGTGTTTTATTCACCGGGGAGCTGTTTTTT.